This entry features one T cell receptor (beta chain) sequence. Its target is unknown. It is unclear where the CDR3 begins or ends on the DNA, so no DNA is shown, and the CDR3 is as TCRdb lists it. Germline V CDR1 and CDR2: MNHNS, SASEGT. The length of the CDR3 is 14 amino acids, counting both ends. FACS sorting followed a roughly six-day coculture of CFSE-labeled recipient PBMCs with irradiated graft donor PBMCs. Generated by immunoSEQ multiplex PCR, the TCRdb table keeps only in-frame clones and is missing some. The sample yields 15,000 to 17,000 clones, 53% seen once. This record comes from a study of Tregs in tolerant kidney transplant recipients.

The rearrangement uses TRBV6-1 and TRBJ2-3; the table assigns TRBD2, which was not confirmed against the DNA. Sequenced material: CD4+ T cells from blood cultured with allogeneic cells, taken before the transplant. This TCR was sampled from a human patient who received a combined kidney and bone marrow transplant. CDR3 sequence: CASSEGVAGGSEYF.